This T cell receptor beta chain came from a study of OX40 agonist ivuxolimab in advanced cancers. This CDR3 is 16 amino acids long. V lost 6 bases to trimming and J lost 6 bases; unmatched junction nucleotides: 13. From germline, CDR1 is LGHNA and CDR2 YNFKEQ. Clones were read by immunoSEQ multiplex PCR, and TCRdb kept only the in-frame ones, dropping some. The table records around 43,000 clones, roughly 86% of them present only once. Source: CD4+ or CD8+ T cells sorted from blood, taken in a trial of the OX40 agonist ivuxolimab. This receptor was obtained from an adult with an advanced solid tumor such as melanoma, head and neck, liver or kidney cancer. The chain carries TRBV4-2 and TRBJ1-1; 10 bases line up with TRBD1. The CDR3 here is CASRHRDRGPLAEAFF. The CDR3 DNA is TGTGCCAGCAGGCATAGGGACAGGGGCCCACTGGCTGAAGCTTTCTTT.